This T cell receptor (beta chain) is from a study of blood T cell repertoires in COVID-19. Across the study: COVID-19 samples, acute and convalescent, were from the United States, Italy and Spain.

Original methodology: How many nucleated cells were present was estimated from reference gene primer amplification. The method was immunoSEQ multiplex PCR; TCRdb's version includes in-frame clones alone and lacks a portion of them. V and J calls plus clone size are reproduced from that table; the DNA served to infer D and trimming. The sample yields under 60,000 clones, approximately 83% seen once. Comments on this clone: At one boundary the junction diverges from the germline segment, which might be a read error.

Seattle cases were enrolled at active infection and followed longitudinally. The sequenced sample consisted of peripheral blood. The receptor was derived from a young man with COVID-19, enrolled during active disease.

Written as DNA, the CDR3 is TGTGCCAGCAGCTCGCCGTACGAGGGACTTAACTATGGTTACACCTTC. It codes for CASSSPYEGLNYGYTF. J is TRBJ1-2 and V is TRBV5-5, with D possibly being TRBD1 (5 bases). This CDR3 has 16 residues. Per the germline V gene, CDR1 is SGHKS and CDR2 is YYEKEE (reference sequence).